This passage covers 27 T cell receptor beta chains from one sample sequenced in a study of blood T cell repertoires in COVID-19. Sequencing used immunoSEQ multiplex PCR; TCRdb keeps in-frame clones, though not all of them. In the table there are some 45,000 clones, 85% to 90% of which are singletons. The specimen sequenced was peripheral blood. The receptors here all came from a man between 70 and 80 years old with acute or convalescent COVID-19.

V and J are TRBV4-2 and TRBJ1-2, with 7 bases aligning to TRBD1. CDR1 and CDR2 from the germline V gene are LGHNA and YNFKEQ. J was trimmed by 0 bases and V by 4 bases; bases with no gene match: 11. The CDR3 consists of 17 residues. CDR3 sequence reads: CASSRSGQALANYGYTF. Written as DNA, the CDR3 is TGTGCCAGCAGCCGAAGCGGACAGGCCCTAGCTAACTATGGCTACACCTTC.

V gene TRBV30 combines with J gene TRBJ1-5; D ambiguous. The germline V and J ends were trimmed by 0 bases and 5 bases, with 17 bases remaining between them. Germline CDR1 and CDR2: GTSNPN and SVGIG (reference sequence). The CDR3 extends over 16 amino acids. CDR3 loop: CAWSVLGGVADQPQHF. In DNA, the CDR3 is TGTGCCTGGAGTGTACTCGGAGGCGTTGCCGATCAGCCCCAGCATTTT.

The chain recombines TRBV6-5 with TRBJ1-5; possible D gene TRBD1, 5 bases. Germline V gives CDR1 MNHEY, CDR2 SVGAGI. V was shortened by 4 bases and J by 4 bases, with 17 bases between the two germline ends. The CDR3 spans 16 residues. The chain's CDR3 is CASSSRAGNRNQPQHF. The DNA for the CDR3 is TGTGCCAGCAGTTCCAGGGCAGGGAATCGTAATCAGCCCCAGCATTTT.

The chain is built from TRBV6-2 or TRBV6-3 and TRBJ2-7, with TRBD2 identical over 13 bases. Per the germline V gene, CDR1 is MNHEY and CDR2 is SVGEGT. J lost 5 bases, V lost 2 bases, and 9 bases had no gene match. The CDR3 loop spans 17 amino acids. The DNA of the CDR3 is TGTGCCAGCAGTTACGGGGGACTAGCGGGATTTAAGAACGAGCAGTACTTC. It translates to CASSYGGLAGFKNEQYF.

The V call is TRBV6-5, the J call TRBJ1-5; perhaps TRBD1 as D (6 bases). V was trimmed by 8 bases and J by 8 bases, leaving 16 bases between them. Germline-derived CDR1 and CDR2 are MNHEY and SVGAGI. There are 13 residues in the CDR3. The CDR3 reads CASFTGPGEPQHF. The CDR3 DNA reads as TGTGCCAGCTTTACAGGGCCCGGAGAGCCCCAGCATTTT.

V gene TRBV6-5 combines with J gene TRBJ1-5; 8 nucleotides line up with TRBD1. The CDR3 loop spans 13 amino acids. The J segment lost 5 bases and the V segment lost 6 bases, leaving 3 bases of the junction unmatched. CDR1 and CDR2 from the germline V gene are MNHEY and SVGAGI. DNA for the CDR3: TGTGCCAGCAGGGGGACAGGCCATCAGCCCCAGCATTTT. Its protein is CASRGTGHQPQHF.

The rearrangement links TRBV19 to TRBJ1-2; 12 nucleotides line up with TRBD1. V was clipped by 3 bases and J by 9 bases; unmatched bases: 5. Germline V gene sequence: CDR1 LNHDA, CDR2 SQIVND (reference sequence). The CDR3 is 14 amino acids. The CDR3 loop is CASSMGQGAARYTF. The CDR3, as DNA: TGTGCCAGTAGTATGGGACAGGGGGCCGCCCGCTACACCTTC.

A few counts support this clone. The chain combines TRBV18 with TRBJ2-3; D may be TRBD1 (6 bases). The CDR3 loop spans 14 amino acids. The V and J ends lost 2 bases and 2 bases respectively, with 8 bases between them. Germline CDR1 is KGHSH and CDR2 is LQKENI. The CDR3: CASSPGDNTDTQYF. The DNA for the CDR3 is TGTGCCAGCTCACCAGGGGACAACACAGATACGCAGTATTTT.

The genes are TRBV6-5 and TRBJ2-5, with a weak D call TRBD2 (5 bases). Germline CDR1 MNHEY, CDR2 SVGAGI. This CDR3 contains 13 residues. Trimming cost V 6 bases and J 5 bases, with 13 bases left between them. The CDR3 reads CASSWGGEETQYF. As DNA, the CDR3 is TGTGCCAGCAGCTGGGGTGGGGAGGAGACCCAGTACTTC.

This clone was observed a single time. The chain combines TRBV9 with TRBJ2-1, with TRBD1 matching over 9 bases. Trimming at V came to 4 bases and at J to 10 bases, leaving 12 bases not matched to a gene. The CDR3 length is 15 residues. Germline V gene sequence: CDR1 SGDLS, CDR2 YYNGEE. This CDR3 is CASSLAGTGRLEQFF. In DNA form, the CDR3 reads TGTGCCAGCAGCCTAGCCGGGACAGGGCGTTTGGAGCAGTTCTTC.

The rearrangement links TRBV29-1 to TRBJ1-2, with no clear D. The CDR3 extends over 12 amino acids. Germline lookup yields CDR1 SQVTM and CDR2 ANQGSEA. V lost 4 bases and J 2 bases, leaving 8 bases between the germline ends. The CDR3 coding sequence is TGCAGCGTTGTCGAGGGAAACTATGGCTACACCTTC. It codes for CSVVEGNYGYTF.

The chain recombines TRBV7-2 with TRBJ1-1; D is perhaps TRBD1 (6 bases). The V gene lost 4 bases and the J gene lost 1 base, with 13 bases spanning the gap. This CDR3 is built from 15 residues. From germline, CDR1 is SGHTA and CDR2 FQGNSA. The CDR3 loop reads CASSSQGSQNTEAFF. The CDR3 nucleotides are TGTGCCAGCAGCTCACAGGGAAGCCAGAACACTGAAGCTTTCTTT.

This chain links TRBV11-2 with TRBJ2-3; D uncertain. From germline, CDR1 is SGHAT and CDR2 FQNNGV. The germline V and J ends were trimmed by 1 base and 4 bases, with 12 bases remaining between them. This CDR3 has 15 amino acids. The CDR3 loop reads CASSLGGNRPDTQYF. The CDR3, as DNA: TGTGCCAGCAGCTTAGGAGGAAATCGCCCAGATACGCAGTATTTT.

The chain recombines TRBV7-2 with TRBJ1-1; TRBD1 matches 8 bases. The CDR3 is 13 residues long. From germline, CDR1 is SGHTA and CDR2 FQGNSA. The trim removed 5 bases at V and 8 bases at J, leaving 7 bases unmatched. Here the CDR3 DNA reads TGTGCCAGCAGCACCCGACAGGGGAAAGAAGCTTTCTTT. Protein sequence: CASSTRQGKEAFF.

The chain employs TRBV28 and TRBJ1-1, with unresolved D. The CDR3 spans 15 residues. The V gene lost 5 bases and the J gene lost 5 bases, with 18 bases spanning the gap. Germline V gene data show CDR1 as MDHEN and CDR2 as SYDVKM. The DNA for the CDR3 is TGTGCCAGCAGTCTCCGCAACATGAGAGGGACTGAAGCTTTCTTT. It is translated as CASSLRNMRGTEAFF.

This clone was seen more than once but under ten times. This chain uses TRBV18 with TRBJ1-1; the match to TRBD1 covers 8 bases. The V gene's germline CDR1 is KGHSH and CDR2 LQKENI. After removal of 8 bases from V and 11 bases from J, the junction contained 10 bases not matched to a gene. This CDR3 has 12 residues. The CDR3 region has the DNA TGTGCCAGCCTCAACACCGGGACAGGTGCTTTCTTT. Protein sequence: CASLNTGTGAFF.

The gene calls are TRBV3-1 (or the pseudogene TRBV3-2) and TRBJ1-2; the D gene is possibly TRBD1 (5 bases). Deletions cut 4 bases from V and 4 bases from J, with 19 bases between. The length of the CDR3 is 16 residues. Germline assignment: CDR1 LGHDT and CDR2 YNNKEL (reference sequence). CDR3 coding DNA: TGTGCCAGCAGCCCCCAAGCTTGGGGGGTTGGCTATGGCTACACCTTC. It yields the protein CASSPQAWGVGYGYTF.

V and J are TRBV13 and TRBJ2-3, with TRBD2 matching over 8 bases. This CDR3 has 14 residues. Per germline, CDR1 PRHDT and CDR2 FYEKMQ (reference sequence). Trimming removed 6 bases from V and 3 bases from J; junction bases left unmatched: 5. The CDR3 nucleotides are TGTGCCAGCAGGGCGGGACTAGGGACAGATACGCAGTATTTT. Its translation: CASRAGLGTDTQYF.

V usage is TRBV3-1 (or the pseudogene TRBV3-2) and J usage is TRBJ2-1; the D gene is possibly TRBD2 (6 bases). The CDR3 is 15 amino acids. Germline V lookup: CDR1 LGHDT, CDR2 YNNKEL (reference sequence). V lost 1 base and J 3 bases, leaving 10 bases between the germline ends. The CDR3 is CASSQVGLYYNEQFF. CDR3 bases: TGTGCCAGCAGCCAAGTGGGACTGTACTACAATGAGCAGTTCTTC.

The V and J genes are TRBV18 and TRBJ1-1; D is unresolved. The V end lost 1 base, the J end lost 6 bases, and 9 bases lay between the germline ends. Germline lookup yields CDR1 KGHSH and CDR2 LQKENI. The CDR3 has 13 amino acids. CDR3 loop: CASSPHPEAEAFF. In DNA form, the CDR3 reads TGTGCCAGCTCACCACATCCGGAGGCTGAAGCTTTCTTT.

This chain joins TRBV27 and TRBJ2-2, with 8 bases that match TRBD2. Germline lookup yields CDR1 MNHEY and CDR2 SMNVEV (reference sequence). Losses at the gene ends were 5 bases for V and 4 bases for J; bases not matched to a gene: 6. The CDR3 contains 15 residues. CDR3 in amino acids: CASSQAGATTGELFF. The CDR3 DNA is TGTGCCAGCAGTCAAGCGGGAGCGACCACCGGGGAGCTGTTTTTT.

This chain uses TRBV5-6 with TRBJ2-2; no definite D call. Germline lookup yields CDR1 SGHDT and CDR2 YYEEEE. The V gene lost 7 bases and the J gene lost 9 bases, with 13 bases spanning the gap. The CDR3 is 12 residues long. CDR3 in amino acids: CASRERGRELFF. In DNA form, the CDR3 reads TGTGCCAGCCGAGAGCGAGGCCGGGAGCTGTTTTTT.

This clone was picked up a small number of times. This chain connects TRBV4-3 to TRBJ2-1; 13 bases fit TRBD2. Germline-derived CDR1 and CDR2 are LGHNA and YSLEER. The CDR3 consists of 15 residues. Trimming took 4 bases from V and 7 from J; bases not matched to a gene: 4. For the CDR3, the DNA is TGCGCCAGCAGCCTCGGACTAGCGGGAGCAAATGAGCAGTTCTTC. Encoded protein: CASSLGLAGANEQFF.

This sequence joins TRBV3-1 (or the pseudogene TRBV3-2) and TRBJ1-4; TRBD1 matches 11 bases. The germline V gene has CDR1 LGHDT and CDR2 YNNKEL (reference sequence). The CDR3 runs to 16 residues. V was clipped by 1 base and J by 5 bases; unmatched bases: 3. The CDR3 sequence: CASSQGTGGGNEKLFF. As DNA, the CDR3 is TGTGCCAGCAGCCAAGGGACAGGGGGCGGAAATGAAAAACTGTTTTTT.

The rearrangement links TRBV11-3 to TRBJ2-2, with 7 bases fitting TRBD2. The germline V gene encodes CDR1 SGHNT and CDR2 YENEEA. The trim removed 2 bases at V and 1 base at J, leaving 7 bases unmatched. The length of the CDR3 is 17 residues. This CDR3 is CASSLYGGRGNTGELFF. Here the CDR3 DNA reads TGTGCCAGCAGCTTATACGGCGGGAGAGGGAACACCGGGGAGCTGTTTTTT.

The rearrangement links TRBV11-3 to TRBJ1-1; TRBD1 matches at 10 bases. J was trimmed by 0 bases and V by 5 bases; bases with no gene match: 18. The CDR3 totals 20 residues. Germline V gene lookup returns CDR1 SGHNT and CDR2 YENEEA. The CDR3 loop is CASSPIVRDRGQPLNTEAFF. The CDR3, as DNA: TGTGCCAGCAGCCCCATCGTCCGGGACAGGGGCCAACCTTTGAACACTGAAGCTTTCTTT.

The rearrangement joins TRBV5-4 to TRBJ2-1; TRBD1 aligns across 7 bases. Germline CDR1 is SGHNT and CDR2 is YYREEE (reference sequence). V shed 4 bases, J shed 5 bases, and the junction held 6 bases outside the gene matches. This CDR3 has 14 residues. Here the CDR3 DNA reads TGTGCCAGCAGCGTGGGACAGAGCGACAATGAGCAGTTCTTC. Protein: CASSVGQSDNEQFF.